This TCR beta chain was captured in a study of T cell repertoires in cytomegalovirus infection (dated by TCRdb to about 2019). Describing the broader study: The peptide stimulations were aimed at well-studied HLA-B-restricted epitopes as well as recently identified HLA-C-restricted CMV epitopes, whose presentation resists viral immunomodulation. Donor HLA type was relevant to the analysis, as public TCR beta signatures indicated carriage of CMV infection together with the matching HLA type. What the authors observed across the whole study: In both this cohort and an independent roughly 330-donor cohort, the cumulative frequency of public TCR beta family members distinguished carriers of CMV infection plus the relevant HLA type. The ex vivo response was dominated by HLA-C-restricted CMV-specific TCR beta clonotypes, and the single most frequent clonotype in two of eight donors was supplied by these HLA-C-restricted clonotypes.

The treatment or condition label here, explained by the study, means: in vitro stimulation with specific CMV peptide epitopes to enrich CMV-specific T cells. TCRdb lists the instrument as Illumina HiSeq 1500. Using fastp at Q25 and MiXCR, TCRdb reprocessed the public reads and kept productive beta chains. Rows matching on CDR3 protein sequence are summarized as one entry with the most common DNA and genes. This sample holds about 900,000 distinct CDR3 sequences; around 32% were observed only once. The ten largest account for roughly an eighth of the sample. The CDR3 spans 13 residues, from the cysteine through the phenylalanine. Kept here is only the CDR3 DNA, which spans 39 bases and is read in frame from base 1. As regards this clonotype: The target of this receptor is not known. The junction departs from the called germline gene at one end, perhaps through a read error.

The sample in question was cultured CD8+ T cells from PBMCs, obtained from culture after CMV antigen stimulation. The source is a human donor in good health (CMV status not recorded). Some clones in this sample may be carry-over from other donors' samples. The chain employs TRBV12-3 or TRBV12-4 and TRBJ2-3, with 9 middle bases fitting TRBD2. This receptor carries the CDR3 CASSLAGYHTQYF. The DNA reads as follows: TGTGCCAGCAGTCTAGCGGGGTATCATACGCAGTATTTT.